One T cell receptor (beta chain) is described in this entry. Its antigen is currently unknown. The data originate from a study of cytomegalovirus exposure and HLA in healthy donors. Study findings and constraints: No immune exposure information besides CMV serostatus was available.

The PCR ran on 60 Vbeta and 13 Jbeta primers. Sequenced by immunoSEQ multiplex PCR; TCRdb stores in-frame clones only, minus some. The sample contains approximately 240,000 clones, 70% to 85% of which appear only once. V was pared by 3 bases and J by 5 bases, with 3 bases of the junction left unmatched. Germline assignment: CDR1 MNHEY and CDR2 SMNVEV (reference sequence). The CDR3 length is 14 residues. Sequenced: PBMCs. The sequence was obtained from a woman aged 40-49 years in good health and CMV-seronegative. The V call is TRBV27, the J call TRBJ2-2, with TRBD2 identical over 7 bases. In nucleotides, the CDR3 is TGTGCCAGCAGTTTCTCTAGCGGTACCGGGGAGCTGTTTTTT. This sequence encodes CASSFSSGTGELFF.